These 23 T cell receptor beta chains originate from one sample sequenced in a study of low-dose radiotherapy and immunotherapy resistance in tumors. TRAV- and TRBV-specific primers were used for first-strand cDNA, which covered alpha and beta chains. TCR amplification involved about 19 PCR cycles with a constant-region primer and V-primer adapter. TCRdb re-analysed the reads in MiXCR, keeping a single row per CDR3 protein. This sample yields more than 50,000 distinct CDR3 sequences, of which 20% to 25% are seen a single time; around 5.7% belongs to the top ten. The time point: before trial treatment. This specimen consisted of PBMCs, obtained before treatment. The receptor source for this set is a male donor with prostate cancer.

This clonotype was observed many times. The rearrangement uses TRBV27 and TRBJ2-2; no definite D call. Germline V gene data show CDR1 as MNHEY and CDR2 as SMNVEV (reference sequence). V lost 3 bases and J lost 4, with 18 bases in between. This CDR3 is built from 17 residues. CDR3 sequence reads: CASSFIRQKPITGELFF. CDR3 DNA: TGTGCCAGCAGTTTCATACGACAAAAGCCTATCACCGGGGAGCTGTTTTTT.

The V gene is TRBV28, the J gene TRBJ2-7; D uncertain. From germline, CDR1 is MDHEN and CDR2 SYDVKM. V gave up 4 bases and J gave up 0 bases, with 16 bases separating them. The CDR3 covers 16 residues. The CDR3 spells CASSSTQTWTSYEQYF. As DNA, the CDR3 is TGTGCCAGCAGTTCTACCCAGACATGGACCTCCTACGAGCAGTACTTC.

This clonotype was recorded at least ten times. The rearrangement uses TRBV4-2 and TRBJ2-3; TRBD2 aligns across 11 bases. Germline V gene lookup returns CDR1 LGHNA and CDR2 YNFKEQ. The CDR3 has 19 amino acids. Unmatched junction bases numbered 13, after V lost 1 base and J lost 4 bases. The CDR3 DNA follows: TGTGCCAGCAGCCAAGTATCACTAGCGGGAGCTAACGCCCCAGATACGCAGTATTTT. It codes for CASSQVSLAGANAPDTQYF.

This clonotype was seen a few times. A far larger clone is only one base removed, so a read error is likely. The chain combines TRBV9 with TRBJ2-4; D gene ambiguous. Trimming removed 0 bases at V and 13 bases at J, with 17 bases between. CDR1 and CDR2 (germline): SGDLS, YYNGEE. This CDR3 is 14 amino acids long. CDR3 in amino acids: CASSVVTPGNEQYF. CDR3 bases: TGTGCCAGCAGCGTAGTGACCCCGGGCAATGAGCAGTACTTC.

This clonotype was recorded at least ten times. One end of the junction does not line up with germline, which may come from a read error. The chain employs TRBV28 and TRBJ1-5; no definite D call. The length of the CDR3 is 11 residues. Germline values: CDR1 MDHEN, CDR2 SYDVKM. The DNA of the CDR3 is TGTTCCAGCAGTTACGGTCAGCCCCAGCATTTT. It encodes CSSSYGQPQHF.

This clonotype was detected many times. V gene TRBV5-1 combines with J gene TRBJ2-2; 10 bases match TRBD2. The junction had 9 bases not matched to a gene; V was cut back by 3 bases and J by 4 bases. Per the germline V gene, CDR1 is SGHRS and CDR2 is YFSETQ. This CDR3 region has 17 residues. In DNA, the CDR3 is TGCGCCAGCAGCTCCCCAACTAGCGGGATGACCACCGGGGAGCTGTTTTTT. It translates to CASSSPTSGMTTGELFF.

About this clonotype: One base separates it from a far larger clone, so it is likely a read error. This chain uses TRBV10-3 with TRBJ2-1; a possible D gene is TRBD2 (6 bases). CDR3 length: 13 amino acids. CDR1 ENHRY and CDR2 SYGVKD come from the germline V gene. The V and J ends lost 8 bases and 13 bases respectively, with 21 bases between them. The CDR3 nucleotides are TGTGCCATCGGCTATAAGGAGGGCTACATTCAGTTCTTC. It yields the protein CAIGYKEGYIQFF.

As to this clonotype: A far bigger clonotype differs at one base, so this is likely a read error. The chain combines TRBV6-5 with TRBJ2-1; 8 nucleotides match TRBD2. CDR1 is MNHEY, CDR2 SVGAGI, per germline. The CDR3 has 14 amino acids. V lost 2 bases, J lost 10 bases, and 7 bases stayed unmatched. The CDR3: CASSYPRGGGEQFF. Written as DNA, the CDR3 is TGTGCCAGCAGTTACCCGAGAGGCGGGGGGGAGCAGTTCTTC.

This clonotype was recorded many times. This sequence joins TRBV23-1 and TRBJ2-4; possibly TRBD1 for D (5 bases). TRBV23-1 is an ORF, with its function uncertain. Between the trimmed V and J ends, which lost 2 bases and 0 bases, there was a span of 11 bases. The CDR3 runs 16 residues. In DNA form, the CDR3 reads TGCGCCAGCAGTCAAGACAGTGTCTTAGCCAAAAACATTCAGTACTTC. This translates into CASSQDSVLAKNIQYF.

This clonotype was seen ten or more times. The rearrangement joins TRBV27 to TRBJ2-7, with D perhaps being TRBD1 or TRBD2 (6 bases each). This CDR3 contains 13 residues. The V and J ends lost 3 bases and 9 bases respectively, with 15 bases between them. The germline V gene encodes CDR1 MNHEY and CDR2 SMNVEV (reference sequence). The CDR3 sequence: CASSFSGAPSQYF. CDR3 DNA sequence: TGTGCCAGCAGTTTCTCGGGGGCGCCTTCGCAGTACTTC.

In this sample, this clonotype turned up many times. V usage is TRBV28 and J usage is TRBJ2-7; 10 bases are shared with TRBD1. With 6 bases clipped from V and 8 bases from J, the junction kept 13 bases outside the gene matches. The CDR3 covers 15 residues. Germline-derived CDR1 and CDR2 are MDHEN and SYDVKM. Written as DNA, the CDR3 is TGTGCCAGCAGCACGTGGGACAGGGGTGGTTACCAGCAGTACTTC. Translating it yields CASSTWDRGGYQQYF. Variable domain in full (rest from reference TRBV28 and TRBJ2-7): DVKVTQSSRYLVKRTGEKVFLECVQDMDHENMFWYRQDPGLGLRLIYFSYDVKMKEKGDIPEGYSVSREKKERFSLILESASTNQTSMYLCASSTWDRGGYQQYFGPGTRLTVT.

This clonotype has at least ten counts. The chain's CDR3 is CASRKAGIDYEQYF. CDR3 DNA sequence: TGTGCCAGCAGGAAAGCGGGAATAGACTACGAGCAGTACTTC. The chain employs TRBV2 and TRBJ2-7; 7 bases are shared with TRBD2. In germline, CDR1 is SNHLY, CDR2 FYNNEI. The V and J ends lost 6 bases and 3 bases, in that order; junction bases with no gene match: 8. The CDR3 has 14 residues.

This clonotype was recorded at least ten times. The V call is TRBV2, the J call TRBJ1-5; D remains unclear. Germline V CDR1 and CDR2: SNHLY, FYNNEI. V lost 1 base and J 1 base, leaving 5 bases between the germline ends. The CDR3 has 14 amino acids. The chain's CDR3 is CASSEGNSNQPQHF. CDR3 nucleotide sequence: TGTGCCAGCAGTGAAGGCAACAGCAATCAGCCCCAGCATTTT.

This clonotype was detected many times. The chain recombines TRBV4-1 with TRBJ1-2; no clear D gene. Germline lookup yields CDR1 MGHRA and CDR2 YSYEKL. The CDR3 sequence is 14 residues long. The V end was cut by 4 bases, the J end by 4 bases, with 13 bases between. In DNA form, the CDR3 reads TGCGCCAGCAGCCCAGGCGGAAATACCTATGGCTACACCTTC. Translation: CASSPGGNTYGYTF.

The chain carries TRBV2 and TRBJ2-7; D call uncertain. Germline CDR1 and CDR2: SNHLY and FYNNEI. Trimming took 8 bases from V and 0 from J, leaving 11 bases between them. CDR3 length: 13 residues. The CDR3 nucleotides read TGTGCCAGCGAAAAGGATATCTCCTACGAGCAGTACTTC. It specifies CASEKDISYEQYF.

This clonotype showed up many times. The junction shows a germline mismatch at one end, possibly a read error. This CDR3 reads CASRPSSGRYNEQFF. In DNA, the CDR3 is TGTGCCAGCAGACCTTCTAGCGGGAGGTACAATGAGCAGTTCTTC. V gene TRBV4-1 combines with J gene TRBJ2-1; 11 bases map to TRBD2. CDR3 length: 15 residues. Looked up from germline, CDR1 is MGHRA and CDR2 is YSYEKL.

This clonotype was observed a handful of times. V is TRBV28 and J is TRBJ2-7; D is ambiguous. Germline CDR1 MDHEN, CDR2 SYDVKM. The CDR3 has 13 amino acids. The V gene lost 3 bases and the J gene lost 3 bases, with 9 bases spanning the gap. The CDR3 DNA follows: TGTGCCAGCAGTTTCCGTGGTCTCTACGAGCAGTACTTC. Residues: CASSFRGLYEQYF.

This clonotype has ten or more counts. The rearrangement links TRBV5-1 to TRBJ2-2, with D hard to call. The V gene's germline CDR1 is SGHRS and CDR2 YFSETQ. This CDR3 has 15 residues. V was clipped by 0 bases and J by 7 bases, with 13 bases between them. The CDR3 loop reads CASSLAGSPGGELFF. As DNA, the CDR3 is TGCGCCAGCAGCTTGGCCGGCTCTCCGGGCGGGGAGCTGTTTTTT.

This clonotype was counted ten times or more. This chain links TRBV3-1 with TRBJ2-4; TRBD1 aligns across 7 bases. Germline CDR1 and CDR2: LGHDT and YNNKEL (reference sequence). The CDR3 is made up of 16 amino acids. With V trimmed by 2 bases and J by 3 bases, 7 bases remained unmatched. CDR3 region: CASSQSSAGGKNIQYF. CDR3 coding DNA: TGTGCCAGCAGCCAAAGTTCCGCAGGGGGCAAAAACATTCAGTACTTC.

At least ten counts were recorded for this clonotype. V and J are TRBV29-1 and TRBJ2-3, with TRBD2 matching 10 bases. Losses at the gene ends were 5 bases for V and 1 base for J; bases not matched to a gene: 3. Germline-derived CDR1 and CDR2 are SQVTM and ANQGSEA. The CDR3 sequence is 14 residues long. The CDR3 sequence is CSVSGRGGTDTQYF. CDR3 nucleotide sequence: TGCAGCGTTAGCGGGAGGGGCGGCACAGATACGCAGTATTTT.

This chain uses TRBV12-3 or TRBV12-4 with TRBJ2-1; 11 nucleotides match TRBD2. V shed 6 bases and J 10 bases; nucleotides not matched to a gene: 23. This CDR3 is built from 19 residues. The CDR3 sequence: CASRPFIIGTSGTLREQFF. DNA of the CDR3: TGTGCCAGCAGACCATTTATTATCGGGACTAGCGGAACGTTGAGGGAGCAGTTCTTC.

This clonotype was recorded at least ten times. The chain couples TRBV20-1 to TRBJ1-2; D possibly corresponds to TRBD1 (5 bases). The germline gives CDR1 DFQATT, CDR2 SNEGSKA (reference sequence). There are 11 residues in the CDR3. CDR3 protein: CRADSLGGYTF. In DNA, the CDR3 is TGCAGAGCAGACAGCCTCGGGGGCTACACCTTC.

This clonotype was observed at least ten times. The chain has TRBV25-1 and TRBJ2-7, with TRBD1 matching 8 bases. The CDR3 sequence is 13 residues long. Germline V gives CDR1 MGHDK, CDR2 SYGVNS. V dropped 3 bases and J dropped 7; count of bases not matched to a gene: 5. CDR3 residues: CASSDDRGWEQYF. The CDR3 coding sequence is TGTGCCAGCAGTGACGACAGGGGTTGGGAGCAGTACTTC.